These 28 T cell receptor beta chains were sequenced from one sample in a study of molecular identifiers for immune sequencing clone quantification. TCRdb called the PCR reads again in MiXCR, with one record for every CDR3 protein. The data hold some 650,000 distinct CDR3 sequences, with 15% to 20% observed a single time. The specimen was naive CD8+ T cells from blood, with Jurkat cell RNA spiked in. Regarding subset: FACS-sorted CD8+CD4-CCR7+CD45RA+ naive T cells. The origin of the receptors is a human donor in good health. Some libraries in this study had Jurkat cell RNA spiked in.

The table lists this clonotype with a few counts. This chain connects TRBV12-3 or TRBV12-4 to TRBJ2-7, with 9 bases that match TRBD2. The V gene end was trimmed by 2 bases and the J gene end by 5 bases; junction bases not matched to a gene: 4. The CDR3 is 14 residues long. The CDR3, as DNA: TGTGCCAGCAGTTTATCGGCGGGGGGGAACGAGCAGTACTTC. It yields the protein CASSLSAGGNEQYF.

As to this clonotype: This may be a read error, as it is one base from a much larger clone. The J gene is TRBJ2-1, the V gene TRBV20-1; the D gene is possibly TRBD2 (6 bases). Germline lookup yields CDR1 DFQATT and CDR2 SNEGSKA (reference sequence). The CDR3 extends over 13 amino acids. V was trimmed by 6 bases and J by 10 bases, leaving 19 bases between them. The CDR3 coding sequence is TGCAGTGCGCAGAGGAGGGAGGCCTACGAGCAGTTCTTC. Translating gives CSAQRREAYEQFF.

This clonotype was counted only a few times. This could be a read error, since a much larger clone is one nucleotide away. The chain uses TRBV12-3 or TRBV12-4 and TRBJ1-5; D is unresolved. The CDR3 is 15 residues long. Written as DNA, the CDR3 is TGTGCCAGCGGTTTGTGGTCGGAAAAGAATCAGCCCCAGCATTTT. Protein product: CASGLWSEKNQPQHF.

This clonotype was counted at least ten times. The chain combines TRBV29-1 with TRBJ2-3, with TRBD1 matching over 10 bases. The CDR3 loop spans 16 amino acids. CDR1 and CDR2 from the germline V gene are SQVTM and ANQGSEA. CDR3 protein: CSPTWGQGCRTDTQYF. The CDR3, as DNA: TGCAGTCCTACCTGGGGACAGGGGTGTCGCACAGATACGCAGTATTTT.

This clonotype has more than one count but fewer than ten. The rearrangement links TRBV5-1 to TRBJ1-2; TRBD1 might be the D (6 bases). V was shortened by 0 bases and J by 4 bases, with 16 bases between the two germline ends. The germline V gene encodes CDR1 SGHRS and CDR2 YFSETQ. CDR3 size: 16 residues. CDR3: CASSLAEEGGAYGYTF. The DNA of the CDR3 is TGCGCCAGCAGCTTGGCCGAAGAAGGGGGTGCCTATGGCTACACCTTC.

The table lists this clonotype with many counts. The CDR3 loop reads CASSYLPTVGYEQYF. CDR3 coding DNA: TGTGCCAGCAGTTACCTCCCCACAGTCGGGTACGAGCAGTACTTC. The chain couples TRBV6-6 to TRBJ2-7; D ambiguous. V gave up 2 bases and J gave up 4 bases, with 15 bases separating them. The CDR3 has 15 residues. The germline gives CDR1 MNHNY, CDR2 SVGAGI (reference sequence).

This clonotype was recorded at least ten times. The chain carries TRBV24-1 and TRBJ2-1; D remains unclear. The length of the CDR3 is 11 residues. The V gene's germline CDR1 is KGHDR and CDR2 SFDVKD. V was trimmed by 5 bases and J by 7 bases, leaving 5 bases between them. DNA for the CDR3: TGTGCCACCAGTGTAGGGAATGAGCAGTTCTTC. Amino acid sequence: CATSVGNEQFF.

The chain recombines TRBV25-1 with TRBJ2-7; D might be TRBD1 (6 bases). This CDR3 has 13 residues. Germline values: CDR1 MGHDK, CDR2 SYGVNS. V gave up 4 bases and J gave up 4 bases, with 11 bases separating them. CDR3 in amino acids: CASSGGDKYEQYF. DNA for the CDR3: TGTGCCAGCAGTGGTGGGGACAAATACGAGCAGTACTTC.

The chain carries TRBV20-1 and TRBJ2-7, with TRBD2 as a possible D gene (6 bases). The germline V gene encodes CDR1 DFQATT and CDR2 SNEGSKA (reference sequence). The CDR3 has 16 amino acids. Trimming removed 0 bases at V and 5 bases at J, with 20 bases between. The CDR3 coding sequence is TGCAGTGCTAGAGATGGGGGGATTGGGGTTGGTAACGAGCAGTACTTC. This sequence encodes CSARDGGIGVGNEQYF.

There are a few counts of this clonotype. The V gene is TRBV3-2, the J gene TRBJ2-1; the table's D call TRBD2 went unverified against the DNA. TRBV3-2 is a known pseudogene. The CDR3 is 15 amino acids. CDR3 DNA sequence: TGTGCCAGCAGCCAAAGCAAGGGCCTCTACAATGAGCAGTTCTTC. It is translated as CASSQSKGLYNEQFF.

This clonotype was detected only once. This CDR3 is CASSVESRGNSPLHF. CDR3 DNA sequence: TGTGCCAGCAGCGTAGAGTCAAGGGGCAATTCACCCCTCCACTTT. The V call is TRBV9, the J call TRBJ1-6, with a possible D match to TRBD1 (5 bases). The length of the CDR3 is 15 residues. V was trimmed by 0 bases and J by 7 bases, leaving 11 bases between them. CDR1 and CDR2 (germline): SGDLS, YYNGEE.

This clonotype was seen many times. This chain uses TRBV5-1 with TRBJ1-5; TRBD1 might be the D (5 bases). CDR1 SGHRS and CDR2 YFSETQ come from the germline V gene. V shed 7 bases and J shed 9 bases, with 11 bases lying between them. The CDR3 spans 11 residues. The CDR3 sequence: CASVGEGPQHF. The DNA for the CDR3 is TGCGCCAGCGTGGGGGAAGGGCCCCAGCATTTT.

Ten or more counts support this clonotype. V gene TRBV11-2 combines with J gene TRBJ1-1; D call uncertain. This CDR3 is 12 amino acids long. V was shortened by 3 bases and J by 4 bases, with 6 bases between the two germline ends. CDR1 is SGHAT, CDR2 FQNNGV, per germline. As DNA, the CDR3 is TGTGCCAGCAGCTTGAGCCCCACTGAAGCTTTCTTT. This sequence encodes CASSLSPTEAFF.

This chain links TRBV20-1 with TRBJ2-7, with a tentative D call TRBD1 (6 bases). Trimming left V 6 bases short and J 1 base short, with 19 bases between. CDR3 length: 15 amino acids. In germline, CDR1 is DFQATT, CDR2 SNEGSKA (reference sequence). This CDR3 is CSATRSRGNSYEQYF. CDR3 DNA sequence: TGCAGTGCCACCAGGAGCAGGGGAAATTCCTACGAGCAGTACTTC.

The J gene is TRBJ2-1, the V gene TRBV7-9; D possibly corresponds to TRBD1 (5 bases). V was cut by 1 base and J by 8 bases, with 12 bases left in between. CDR1 SEHNR and CDR2 FQNEAQ come from the germline V gene (reference sequence). The CDR3 length is 14 residues. CDR3: CASSLGVGHHEQFF. In DNA, the CDR3 is TGTGCCAGCAGCTTAGGGGTGGGGCACCATGAGCAGTTCTTC.

The J gene is TRBJ1-1, the V gene TRBV7-9; TRBD1 might be the D (5 bases). From germline, CDR1 is SEHNR and CDR2 FQNEAQ (reference sequence). Between the trimmed V and J ends, which lost 5 bases and 12 bases, there was a span of 25 bases. This CDR3 region has 15 residues. This CDR3 reads CASSPSLAGLQNSFF. CDR3 DNA sequence: TGTGCCAGCAGCCCCTCACTGGCGGGACTTCAGAATTCTTTCTTT.

This clonotype has ten or more counts. This rearrangement joins TRBV2 to TRBJ2-7; D may be TRBD2 (5 bases). The CDR3 spans 16 residues. The V end lost 8 bases, the J end lost 1 base, and 21 bases lay between the germline ends. The germline gives CDR1 SNHLY, CDR2 FYNNEI. CDR3 amino acids: CASAPGSVAPSYEQYF. CDR3 sequence (DNA): TGTGCCAGCGCACCGGGTAGCGTGGCCCCGTCCTACGAGCAGTACTTC.

The chain joins TRBV12-3 or TRBV12-4 to TRBJ2-5, with D perhaps TRBD1 (6 bases). V lost 3 bases, J lost 3 bases, and 17 bases lay in between. The CDR3 contains 16 residues. The CDR3 sequence is CASSFSPGQTEETQYF. Here the CDR3 DNA reads TGTGCCAGCAGTTTCAGCCCCGGACAGACTGAAGAGACCCAGTACTTC.

This clonotype was found many times. The chain is built from TRBV6-2 or TRBV6-3 and TRBJ2-3, with 9 bases identical to TRBD2. In germline, CDR1 is MNHEY, CDR2 SVGEGT. This CDR3 is 17 amino acids long. V shed 6 bases, J shed 2 bases, and the junction held 12 bases outside the gene matches. CDR3 in amino acids: CASSLARLAASTDTQYF. The DNA of the CDR3 is TGTGCCAGCAGCCTCGCCCGACTAGCGGCTTCCACAGATACGCAGTATTTT.

In its sample, this clonotype was seen many times. The chain carries TRBV10-2 and TRBJ2-7; D is uncertain. V shed 8 bases and J shed 4 bases, with 18 bases lying between them. The CDR3 extends over 14 amino acids. The germline CDR1 and CDR2 sequences are WSHSY and SAAADI. CDR3 nucleotide sequence: TGCGCCAGCTCCGATTATTCGGTGGGGTACGAGCAGTACTTC. Protein: CASSDYSVGYEQYF.

V gene TRBV21-1 combines with J gene TRBJ2-7; the D call of TRBD2 is as the table states it, not checked on the DNA. TRBV21-1 is assigned pseudogene status. The CDR3 is 16 residues long. The CDR3 nucleotides read TGTGCCAGCAGCCATCGGACTGGCGGGACAACGTACGAGCAGTACTTC. It specifies CASSHRTGGTTYEQYF.

This clonotype was counted at least ten times. V is TRBV7-9 and J is TRBJ1-4; D possibly corresponds to TRBD1 (5 bases). V was trimmed by 0 bases and J by 3 bases, leaving 8 bases between them. Germline loops: CDR1 SEHNR, CDR2 FQNEAQ (reference sequence). The CDR3 is 15 amino acids. CDR3 region: CASSLASGPNEKLFF. CDR3 DNA: TGTGCCAGCAGCTTAGCGTCAGGGCCTAATGAAAAACTGTTTTTT.

V gene TRBV7-9 combines with J gene TRBJ2-3, with a weak D call TRBD1 (6 bases). The CDR3 covers 16 residues. The V end was cut by 5 bases, the J end by 2 bases, with 17 bases between. Germline V gene lookup returns CDR1 SEHNR and CDR2 FQNEAQ (reference sequence). The CDR3 region is CASSREDSEATDTQYF. In DNA, the CDR3 is TGTGCCAGCAGCCGAGAGGACAGTGAGGCCACAGATACGCAGTATTTT.

In its sample, this clonotype was seen many times. The chain is built from TRBV5-6 and TRBJ2-6; D may correspond to TRBD1 or TRBD2 (5 bases each). V was trimmed by 4 bases and J by 5 bases, leaving 13 bases between them. The germline gives CDR1 SGHDT, CDR2 YYEEEE. This CDR3 comprises 15 residues. As DNA, the CDR3 is TGTGCCAGCAGCCGGGGACGGCTCTGGGCCAACGTCCTGACTTTC. Amino acid sequence: CASSRGRLWANVLTF.

There are a few counts of this clonotype. This chain connects TRBV3-2 to TRBJ2-6; the tabulated D call, TRBD2, remains unverified against the DNA. TRBV3-2 represents a pseudogene. The length of the CDR3 is 20 residues. In nucleotides, the CDR3 is TGTGCCAGCAGCCAAGTGATTACGGACTTAGGGGACTCTGGGGCCAACGTCCTGACTTTC. This encodes CASSQVITDLGDSGANVLTF.

Concerning this clonotype: The conserved closing phenylalanine or tryptophan is absent in this CDR3, likely reflecting a read error. V is TRBV4-3 and J is TRBJ2-7; TRBD2 agrees at 11 bases. CDR3 length: 18 residues. The V gene end was trimmed by 0 bases and the J gene end by 0 bases; junction bases not matched to a gene: 7. CDR1 is LGHNA, CDR2 YSLEER, per germline. Here the CDR3 reads CASSQEASGRLGSYEQYL. CDR3 DNA: TGCGCCAGCAGCCAAGAGGCTAGCGGGAGGCTAGGCTCCTACGAGCAGTACCTC.

In this sample, this clonotype turned up a few times. This sequence joins TRBV27 and TRBJ2-7; the D call may be TRBD1 or TRBD2 (5 bases each). The CDR3 has 14 residues. Germline CDR1 MNHEY, CDR2 SMNVEV (reference sequence). The V and J ends lost 2 bases and 5 bases respectively, with 13 bases between them. CDR3 sequence reads: CASSLERGYHEQYF. In DNA, the CDR3 is TGTGCCAGCAGTTTAGAGAGGGGATACCACGAGCAGTACTTC.

At least ten counts were recorded for this clonotype. CDR3: CASSLVGLEAFF. The CDR3 DNA follows: TGTGCCAGCAGCTTAGTAGGGCTTGAAGCTTTCTTT. The chain joins TRBV11-2 to TRBJ1-1, with D uncertain. V was cut by 1 base and J by 7 bases, with 7 bases left in between. The CDR3 totals 12 residues. CDR1 SGHAT and CDR2 FQNNGV come from the germline V gene.